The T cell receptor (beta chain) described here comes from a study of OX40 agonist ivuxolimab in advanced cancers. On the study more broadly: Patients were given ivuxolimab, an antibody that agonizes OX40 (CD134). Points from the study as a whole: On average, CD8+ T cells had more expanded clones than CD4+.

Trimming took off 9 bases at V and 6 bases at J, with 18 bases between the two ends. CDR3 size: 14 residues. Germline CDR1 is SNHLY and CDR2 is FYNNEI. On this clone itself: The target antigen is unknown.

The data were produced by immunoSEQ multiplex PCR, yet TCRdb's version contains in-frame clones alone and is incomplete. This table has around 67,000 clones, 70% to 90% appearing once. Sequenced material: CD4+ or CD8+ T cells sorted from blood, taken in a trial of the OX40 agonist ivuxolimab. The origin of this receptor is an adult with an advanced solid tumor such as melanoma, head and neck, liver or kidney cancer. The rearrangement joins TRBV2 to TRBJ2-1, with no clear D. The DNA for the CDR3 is TGTGCCAGTCAAGCTTCCACGGTCCCCAATGAGCAGTTCTTC. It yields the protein CASQASTVPNEQFF.